This T cell receptor (beta chain) was profiled in a study of T cell responses to AZD1222 COVID-19 vaccine. Sequencing used immunoSEQ multiplex PCR; TCRdb keeps in-frame clones, though not all of them. The repertoire holds approximately 160,000 clones, with approximately 89% as singletons. Whole-study results and caveats: It was only six AZD1222 recipients who were seropositive at baseline.

This clone occurred a few times. Its antigen is unidentified. Germline V gene lookup returns CDR1 KGHDR and CDR2 SFDVKD. This CDR3 region has 16 residues. Trimming at V came to 5 bases and at J to 4 bases, leaving 4 bases not matched to a gene. The clonotype was recovered from an adult in good health. V and J are TRBV24-1 and TRBJ2-2; 12 bases match TRBD2. The material was peripheral blood, obtained on day 0 of AZD1222 vaccination. The CDR3 DNA sequence: TGTGCCACCAGTGCGACGGGACTAGCGGGCACCGGGGAGCTGTTTTTT. Residues: CATSATGLAGTGELFF.